The entry below describes one TCR beta chain. Which antigen it targets is not known. The record has no base qualities; no much larger clone is one base away. This sample was taken from a study of T-cell reconstitution after alpha-beta-depleted transplantation in children (dated by TCRdb to the mid-2010s). Turning to the overall study: T-cell immune reconstitution after TCRalphabeta/CD19-depleted allogeneic hematopoietic cell transplantation in children was quantitatively tracked in the study by means of TCR repertoire profiling. Broader findings and caveats from the paper: The apparently early recovery of alphabetaT-cell counts about two months after transplant reportedly depended on only several hundred rapidly expanded clones that came from non-depleted graft cells. In some patients, the high TCRbeta diversity seen at day 60 was put down to recipient T cells and intrathymic progenitors that had survived conditioning. Over subsequent months, a decline in hyperexpanded clone frequencies was noted, and after one year, T-cell counts and TCRbeta diversity were mostly ascribed to newly produced T cells.

The treatment or condition tag for this specimen amounts to: allogeneic hematopoietic cell transplantation with graft depleted of TCRalphabeta T cells and CD19 B cells. Transplant recipients were children who received TCRalphabeta/CD19-depleted allogeneic hematopoietic cell grafts. For CDR1 and CDR2, the germline V gene lists SQVTM and ANQGSEA. Trimming removed 4 bases from V and 4 bases from J, leaving 24 bases between the germline ends. The CDR3, from cysteine to phenylalanine, totals 17 residues. The retained sequence is limited to the CDR3, 51 bases, with the frame set at the first base. Library construction relied on PCR. TCRdb shows the sequencer as Illumina HiSeq 2500. To normalize quantification of the TCRbeta repertoire, the TCR libraries were built with molecular barcoding that relied on unique molecular identifiers. In-frame beta chains were kept once TCRdb had trimmed the public reads at Q25 with fastp and called clones with MiXCR. When rows share a CDR3 protein, they turn into one entry using the most common DNA and genes. The sample table lists around 800,000 distinct CDR3 sequences, roughly 15% of them with a count of one. The ten largest clones add up to about 5% of the sample.

The sequenced sample was PBMCs, mostly from graft donor cells, obtained 360 days after TCRalphabeta/CD19-depleted stem cell transplant. This clonotype was sampled from a male patient between 5 and 17 years old who had a stem cell transplant for acute lymphoblastic leukemia, so the T cells may come from the graft donor. Recombination linked TRBV29-1 to TRBJ2-3, and perhaps TRBD2 as D gene, on 5 matching bases. The nucleotide sequence is TGCAGCGTTGCCCCCCTTGGACTGGGAGCCGTCGCAGATACGCAGTATTTT. The resulting protein is CSVAPLGLGAVADTQYF.